The TCR beta chain described here comes from a study of T cells in Graves' hyperthyroidism and ophthalmopathy. Study-wide results and caveats: Among clonotypes expanded in thyroid above 0.001, most were also found in blood.

Germline V lookup: CDR1 SGHDN, CDR2 FVKESK. V was pared by 11 bases and J by 7 bases, with 13 bases of the junction left unmatched. This CDR3 region has 14 residues. As to this clonotype: Its antigen is not identified.

RNA transcripts were the template for amplifying TCR beta CDR3 regions. In the first-round RT-PCR of the TCR CDR3, the HTBI primer set was used. TCRdb fed the multiplex PCR reads into MiXCR, producing one record per CDR3 protein. The table lists hundreds of thousands of distinct CDR3 sequences, around 13% of them singletons. The rearrangement uses TRBV14 and TRBJ2-7; 11 bases agree with TRBD2. The sequencing sample was made of blood. The origin of this receptor is a young woman with Graves' hyperthyroidism. The CDR3 region has the DNA TGTGCCGGGAATATTAGCGGGAGGGCCTGGGAGCAGTACTTC. It is translated as CAGNISGRAWEQYF.